This TCR beta chain is drawn from a study of vaccination and CD4 T cells after COVID-19. Looking at the study overall: PCR on nasal swabs identified SARS-CoV-2 in convalescent patients, of whom nine were mild and one severe. Sampling post-COVID took place a median about 95 days after diagnosis (range 35 to 161).

Oncomine TCR Beta short-read sequencing was applied to DNA from cultured CD4+ T cells. TCRdb re-called the PCR reads with MiXCR, one entry per CDR3 protein. The sample holds under 9,500 distinct CDR3 sequences, 55% to 70% seen once. Treatment given: roughly 11-day PBMC culture with coronavirus spike peptide pools or control peptides (ViraFEST assay). This clonotype was observed a handful of times. Its antigen is undetermined. The CDR3 runs to 13 residues. The V end lost 7 bases, the J end lost 3 bases, and 13 bases lay between the germline ends. Germline V gene lookup returns CDR1 SGHAT and CDR2 FQNNGV.

This chain uses TRBV11-2 with TRBJ2-7, with a tentative D call TRBD1 (5 bases). Sequencing input: CD4+ T cells from blood, cultured in vitro. The TCR sequence derives from a human donor who had recovered from COVID-19. Here the CDR3 DNA reads TGTGCCAGCAAATCAAATAGGGGCTACGAGCAGTACTTC. Its translation: CASKSNRGYEQYF.